This TCR beta chain is from a study of CD4 T cells in relation to SARS-CoV-2 and coronaviruses. General observations from the study: Each donor contributed either pre-pandemic or post-infection samples, not both.

Details on this clone: No antigen is known for it.

Measured with immunoSEQ multiplex PCR; TCRdb has only the in-frame clones, and not every one. Of about 59,000 clones listed, about nine tenths are singletons. Unexposed donor CD4+ T cells date from about 2011-2018, before the COVID-19 pandemic. The source is a human donor in good health. Material: memory CD4+ T cells from PBMCs.

The CDR3 DNA is TGTGCCAGCAGCCCCGGGTCGGCAGGGGGTCGGGAAAAACTGTTTTTT. Translation: CASSPGSAGGREKLFF. The chain carries TRBV7-6 and TRBJ1-4; TRBD1 matches at 7 bases. The CDR3 has 16 amino acids. J gave up 8 bases and V 5 bases, and 14 bases lay outside the gene matches. CDR1 and CDR2 from the germline V gene are SGHVS and FNYEAQ. Combining the CDR3 with reference TRBV7-6 and TRBJ1-4 gives the whole variable domain GAGVSQSPRYKVTKRGQDVALRCDPISGHVSLYWYRQALGQGPEFLTYFNYEAQQDKSGLPNDRFSAERPEGSISTLTIQRTEQRDSAMYRCASSPGSAGGREKLFFGSGTQLSVL.